A selection of T cell receptor beta chains follows, all from one sample in a study of blood T cell repertoires in COVID-19. Profiled with immunoSEQ multiplex PCR; TCRdb holds only in-frame clones, not every one. The repertoire holds 75,000 to 100,000 clones, with about 89% as singletons. Material for sequencing was peripheral blood. The source of these receptors is a human donor in a cohort sampled during active COVID-19. Each CDR3 is given with its conserved first and last residue. D genes are given only for firm matches. The size field is filled for only some rows; it gives once, few, many or a size class.

clone size: .
D gene: .
J gene: TRBJ1-5
V gene: TRBV19
CDR3 length: 12
CDR3 DNA: TGTGCCAGTACCGGGGTAGGTCAGCCCCAGCATTTT
CDR3 protein: CASTGVGQPQHF

clone size: .
D gene: TRBD2
J gene: TRBJ2-7
V gene: TRBV5-1
CDR3 length: 14
CDR3 DNA: TGCGCCAGCAGTTGGTCTAGCGGGGCTTACGAGCAGTACTTC
CDR3 protein: CASSWSSGAYEQYF

clone size: .
D gene: .
J gene: TRBJ2-4
V gene: TRBV19
CDR3 length: 16
CDR3 DNA: TGTGCCAGTAGTCTGTGGAATGACGGGGCCAAAAACATTCAGTACTTC
CDR3 protein: CASSLWNDGAKNIQYF

clone size: once
D gene: TRBD1
J gene: TRBJ2-2
V gene: TRBV4-2
CDR3 length: 17
CDR3 DNA: TGTGCCAGCAGTCCCCCTAACCAGGGGGCTAGGACCGGGGAGCTGTTTTTT
CDR3 protein: CASSPPNQGARTGELFF

clone size: .
D gene: TRBD2
J gene: TRBJ2-3
V gene: TRBV20-1
CDR3 length: 15
CDR3 DNA: TGCAGTGCTAGTCGGCCTAGCGGGAAGAGAGATACGCAGTATTTT
CDR3 protein: CSASRPSGKRDTQYF

clone size: few
D gene: TRBD2
J gene: TRBJ2-1
V gene: TRBV28
CDR3 length: 17
CDR3 DNA: TGTGCCAGCAGTTCATCAAGCGGGCTAGCGGGAGGCAATGAGCAGTTCTTC
CDR3 protein: CASSSSSGLAGGNEQFF

clone size: .
D gene: TRBD1
J gene: TRBJ1-2
V gene: TRBV28
CDR3 length: 13
CDR3 DNA: TGTGCCAGCCTGGGACAGGGGCTCTATGGCTACACCTTC
CDR3 protein: CASLGQGLYGYTF

clone size: few
D gene: TRBD1
J gene: TRBJ1-2
V gene: TRBV6-5
CDR3 length: 16
CDR3 DNA: TGTGCCAGCAGTTACATCTGGACAGGGGGGCCCTATGGCTACACCTTC
CDR3 protein: CASSYIWTGGPYGYTF

clone size: .
D gene: .
J gene: TRBJ2-3
V gene: TRBV9
CDR3 length: 16
CDR3 DNA: TGTGCCAGCAGCCCCAAGATTGGGGGGAGCACAGATACGCAGTATTTT
CDR3 protein: CASSPKIGGSTDTQYF

clone size: .
D gene: TRBD1
J gene: TRBJ2-2
V gene: TRBV4-1
CDR3 length: 17
CDR3 DNA: TGCGCCAGCAGCCAAGGACAGGGACAGGGGGGCACCGGGGAGCTGTTTTTT
CDR3 protein: CASSQGQGQGGTGELFF

clone size: .
D gene: TRBD1
J gene: TRBJ1-2
V gene: TRBV9
CDR3 length: 12
CDR3 DNA: TGTGCCAGCAAGGGGGCGCGGTATGGCTACACCTTC
CDR3 protein: CASKGARYGYTF

clone size: .
D gene: .
J gene: TRBJ2-3
V gene: TRBV4-3
CDR3 length: 15
CDR3 DNA: TGCGCCAGCAGCCAAGCTCTTAGCGCCACAGATACGCAGTATTTT
CDR3 protein: CASSQALSATDTQYF

clone size: .
D gene: TRBD1
J gene: TRBJ2-5
V gene: TRBV19
CDR3 length: 16
CDR3 DNA: TGTGCCAGTAGTACGGGACAGGGGTGGTTTATGGAGACCCAGTACTTC
CDR3 protein: CASSTGQGWFMETQYF

clone size: once
D gene: .
J gene: TRBJ2-7
V gene: TRBV7-9
CDR3 length: 14
CDR3 DNA: TGTGCCAGCAGCCAGGGCCCGGCTACCTACGAGCAGTACTTC
CDR3 protein: CASSQGPATYEQYF

clone size: .
D gene: .
J gene: TRBJ2-6
V gene: TRBV14
CDR3 length: 18
CDR3 DNA: TGTGCCAGCAGCCAAGTGTCGGACAGCTATATTGGGGCCAACGTCCTGACTTTC
CDR3 protein: CASSQVSDSYIGANVLTF

clone size: .
D gene: TRBD1
J gene: TRBJ2-5
V gene: TRBV13
CDR3 length: 16
CDR3 DNA: TGTGCCAGCAGCACCTACTTGACAGGGGGCGTGGAGACCCAGTACTTC
CDR3 protein: CASSTYLTGGVETQYF

clone size: .
D gene: TRBD1
J gene: TRBJ1-1
V gene: TRBV6-2/TRBV6-3
CDR3 length: 14
CDR3 DNA: TGTGCCAGCAGCACCCGGGACAGGGGTACTGAAGCTTTCTTT
CDR3 protein: CASSTRDRGTEAFF

clone size: .
D gene: TRBD1
J gene: TRBJ1-5
V gene: TRBV9
CDR3 length: 15
CDR3 DNA: TGTGCCAGCAGCGTAGACGGGACAGCGAGTAAGCCCCAGCATTTT
CDR3 protein: CASSVDGTASKPQHF

clone size: once
D gene: TRBD2
J gene: TRBJ2-2
V gene: TRBV4-1
CDR3 length: 18
CDR3 DNA: TGCGCCAGCAGCCAAGCTCCTAGCGGGAGGGCCAGCACCGGGGAGCTGTTTTTT
CDR3 protein: CASSQAPSGRASTGELFF

clone size: few
D gene: .
J gene: TRBJ2-3
V gene: TRBV27
CDR3 length: 16
CDR3 DNA: TGTGCCAGCAGTCTAAAATCCCAGCGGGGCACAGATACGCAGTATTTT
CDR3 protein: CASSLKSQRGTDTQYF

clone size: .
D gene: .
J gene: TRBJ1-1
V gene: TRBV19
CDR3 length: 13
CDR3 DNA: TGTGCCAGTAGTATACAGGGTCGGACTGAAGCTTTCTTT
CDR3 protein: CASSIQGRTEAFF

clone size: .
D gene: .
J gene: TRBJ1-2
V gene: TRBV19
CDR3 length: 14
CDR3 DNA: TGTGCCAGTAGTATAGGGACATCTGTTTCGGGCTACACCTTC
CDR3 protein: CASSIGTSVSGYTF

clone size: .
D gene: .
J gene: TRBJ1-1
V gene: TRBV7-2
CDR3 length: 13
CDR3 DNA: TGTGCCAGCAGCCGGCGGACAGACACTGAAGCTTTCTTT
CDR3 protein: CASSRRTDTEAFF

clone size: .
D gene: .
J gene: TRBJ2-3
V gene: TRBV15
CDR3 length: 12
CDR3 DNA: TGTGCCACCAGCAGAGATTATAATACGCAGTATTTT
CDR3 protein: CATSRDYNTQYF

clone size: once
D gene: TRBD1
J gene: TRBJ2-2
V gene: TRBV10-3
CDR3 length: 14
CDR3 DNA: TGTGCCATCACTAACAGGGGGGACACCGGGGAGCTGTTTTTT
CDR3 protein: CAITNRGDTGELFF

clone size: .
D gene: .
J gene: TRBJ1-1
V gene: TRBV28
CDR3 length: 17
CDR3 DNA: TGTGCCAGCAGTTTATGGGGGGGTCGGGGATGGAACACTGAAGCTTTCTTT
CDR3 protein: CASSLWGGRGWNTEAFF

clone size: .
D gene: .
J gene: TRBJ2-3
V gene: TRBV14
CDR3 length: 16
CDR3 DNA: TGTGCCAGCAGCCAAGATATAGGGCGGGTTCCAGATACGCAGTATTTT
CDR3 protein: CASSQDIGRVPDTQYF

clone size: .
D gene: TRBD1
J gene: TRBJ1-2
V gene: TRBV6-4
CDR3 length: 15
CDR3 DNA: TGTGCCAGCAAGATTGAGGACAGGGAGTACCATGGCTACACCTTC
CDR3 protein: CASKIEDREYHGYTF

clone size: .
D gene: .
J gene: TRBJ2-1
V gene: TRBV6-2/TRBV6-3
CDR3 length: 16
CDR3 DNA: TGTGCCAGCAGCCAGGACTTTCATAGCTCCTACAATGAGCAGTTCTTC
CDR3 protein: CASSQDFHSSYNEQFF

clone size: .
D gene: TRBD2
J gene: TRBJ2-1
V gene: TRBV19
CDR3 length: 15
CDR3 DNA: TGTGCCAGTAGTATTTCCAGCGGGGGATACAATGAGCAGTTCTTC
CDR3 protein: CASSISSGGYNEQFF

clone size: .
D gene: TRBD1
J gene: TRBJ1-4
V gene: TRBV9
CDR3 length: 15
CDR3 DNA: TGTGCCAGCAGCGATGGACAGGGGTATAATGAAAAACTGTTTTTT
CDR3 protein: CASSDGQGYNEKLFF

clone size: .
D gene: TRBD2
J gene: TRBJ2-7
V gene: TRBV5-3
CDR3 length: 19
CDR3 DNA: TGTGCCAGAAGCTTGGCCAGAGCATTAAGGCGGGAGGCGGTCTACGAGCAGTACTTC
CDR3 protein: CARSLARALRREAVYEQYF

clone size: .
D gene: TRBD2
J gene: TRBJ2-1
V gene: TRBV3-1/TRBV3-2
CDR3 length: 16
CDR3 DNA: TGTGCCAGCAGCCCTGAGCGGGAGTTAAAATACAATGAGCAGTTCTTC
CDR3 protein: CASSPERELKYNEQFF

clone size: .
D gene: .
J gene: TRBJ1-4
V gene: TRBV28
CDR3 length: 12
CDR3 DNA: TGTGCCAGCAGCACGGGTAATGAAAAACTGTTTTTT
CDR3 protein: CASSTGNEKLFF

clone size: .
D gene: .
J gene: TRBJ2-7
V gene: TRBV19
CDR3 length: 14
CDR3 DNA: TGTGCCAGTAGTTCCCGGCTGGGAGCCTACGAGCAGTACTTC
CDR3 protein: CASSSRLGAYEQYF

clone size: .
D gene: .
J gene: TRBJ2-1
V gene: TRBV12-3/TRBV12-4
CDR3 length: 11
CDR3 DNA: TGTGCCAGCAGCCCTAGATGGGAGCAGTTCTTC
CDR3 protein: CASSPRWEQFF

clone size: .
D gene: .
J gene: TRBJ1-5
V gene: TRBV5-5
CDR3 length: 17
CDR3 DNA: TGTGCCAGCAACCTACAAGGAACGGGACATAGCAATCAGCCCCAGCATTTT
CDR3 protein: CASNLQGTGHSNQPQHF

clone size: .
D gene: .
J gene: TRBJ2-5
V gene: TRBV9
CDR3 length: 15
CDR3 DNA: TGTGCCAGCAGCCCACTCCAGGGCCTGGACGAGACCCAGTACTTC
CDR3 protein: CASSPLQGLDETQYF

clone size: .
D gene: .
J gene: TRBJ2-5
V gene: TRBV12-5
CDR3 length: 11
CDR3 DNA: TGTGCTAGTGGTCGGTTTGAGTCCCAGTACTTC
CDR3 protein: CASGRFESQYF

clone size: .
D gene: TRBD1
J gene: TRBJ1-1
V gene: TRBV7-9
CDR3 length: 15
CDR3 DNA: TGTGCCAGCAGCTTATCGACAGGGGGCGGCGCCGGAGCTTTCTTT
CDR3 protein: CASSLSTGGGAGAFF

clone size: .
D gene: TRBD2
J gene: TRBJ2-5
V gene: TRBV18
CDR3 length: 19
CDR3 DNA: TGTGCCAGCTCACCACGGTACCCTAGCGGGAGGGCCGAGGAAGAGACCCAGTACTTC
CDR3 protein: CASSPRYPSGRAEEETQYF

clone size: few
D gene: .
J gene: TRBJ2-7
V gene: TRBV7-2
CDR3 length: 13
CDR3 DNA: TGTGCCAGCAGCTTAGGCAGGGACTACGAGCAGTACTTC
CDR3 protein: CASSLGRDYEQYF

clone size: .
D gene: TRBD2
J gene: TRBJ2-2
V gene: TRBV10-3
CDR3 length: 15
CDR3 DNA: TGTGCCATCAGTGTTCTAGCGGGAGAGGCCGGGGAGCTGTTTTTT
CDR3 protein: CAISVLAGEAGELFF